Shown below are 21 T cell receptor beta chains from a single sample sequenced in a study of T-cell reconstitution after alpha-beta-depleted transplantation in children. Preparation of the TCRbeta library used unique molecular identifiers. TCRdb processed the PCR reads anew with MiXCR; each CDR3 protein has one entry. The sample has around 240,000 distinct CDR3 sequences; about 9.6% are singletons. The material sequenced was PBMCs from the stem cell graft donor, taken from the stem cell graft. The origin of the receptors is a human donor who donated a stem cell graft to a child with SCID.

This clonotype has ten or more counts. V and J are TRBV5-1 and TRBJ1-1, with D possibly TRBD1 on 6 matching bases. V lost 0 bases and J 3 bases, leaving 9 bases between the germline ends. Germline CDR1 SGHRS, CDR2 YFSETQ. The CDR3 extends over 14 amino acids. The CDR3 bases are TGCGCCAGCAGCTTGGAGGGGGTGGACACTGAAGCTTTCTTT. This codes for CASSLEGVDTEAFF.

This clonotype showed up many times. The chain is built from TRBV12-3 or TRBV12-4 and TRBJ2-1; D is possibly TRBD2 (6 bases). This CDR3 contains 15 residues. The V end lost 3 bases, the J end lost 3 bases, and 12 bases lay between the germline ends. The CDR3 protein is CASSFGGTLYNEQFF. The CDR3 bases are TGTGCCAGCAGTTTTGGAGGGACTCTCTACAATGAGCAGTTCTTC.

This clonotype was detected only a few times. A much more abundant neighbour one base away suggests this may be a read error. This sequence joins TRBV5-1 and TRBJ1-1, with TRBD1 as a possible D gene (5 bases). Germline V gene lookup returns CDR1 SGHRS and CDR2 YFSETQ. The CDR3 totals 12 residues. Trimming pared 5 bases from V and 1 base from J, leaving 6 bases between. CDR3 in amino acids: CASRGENTEAFF. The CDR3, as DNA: TGCGCCAGCAGGGGGGAGAACACTGAAGCTTTCTTT.

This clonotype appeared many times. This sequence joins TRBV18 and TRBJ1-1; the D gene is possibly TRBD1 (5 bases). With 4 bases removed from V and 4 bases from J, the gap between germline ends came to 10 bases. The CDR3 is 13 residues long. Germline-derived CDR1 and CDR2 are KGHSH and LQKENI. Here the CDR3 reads CASSRGASTEAFF. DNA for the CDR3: TGTGCCAGCTCACGAGGGGCAAGCACTGAAGCTTTCTTT.

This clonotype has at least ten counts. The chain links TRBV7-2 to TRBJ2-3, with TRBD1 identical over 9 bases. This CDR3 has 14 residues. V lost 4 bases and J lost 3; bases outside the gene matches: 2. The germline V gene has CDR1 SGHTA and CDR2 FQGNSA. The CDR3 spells CASSWDRVTDTQYF. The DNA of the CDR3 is TGTGCCAGCAGCTGGGACAGGGTGACAGATACGCAGTATTTT.

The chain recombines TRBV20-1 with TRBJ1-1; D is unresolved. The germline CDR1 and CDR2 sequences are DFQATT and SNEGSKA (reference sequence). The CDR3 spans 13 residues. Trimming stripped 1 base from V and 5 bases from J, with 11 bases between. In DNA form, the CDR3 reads TGCAGTGCTAGAGGGGCCTCCGGAACTGAAGCTTTCTTT. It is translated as CSARGASGTEAFF.

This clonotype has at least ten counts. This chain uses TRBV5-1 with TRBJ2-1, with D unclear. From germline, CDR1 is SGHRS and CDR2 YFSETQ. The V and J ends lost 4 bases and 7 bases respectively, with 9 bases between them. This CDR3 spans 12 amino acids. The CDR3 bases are TGCGCCAGCAGCCCGTACGAGAATGAGCAGTTCTTC. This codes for CASSPYENEQFF. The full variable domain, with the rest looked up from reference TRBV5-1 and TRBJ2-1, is KAGVTQTPRYLIKTRGQQVTLSCSPISGHRSVSWYQQTPGQGLQFLFEYFSETQRNKGNFPGRFSGRQFSNSRSEMNVSTLELGDSALYLCASSPYENEQFFGPGTRLTVL.

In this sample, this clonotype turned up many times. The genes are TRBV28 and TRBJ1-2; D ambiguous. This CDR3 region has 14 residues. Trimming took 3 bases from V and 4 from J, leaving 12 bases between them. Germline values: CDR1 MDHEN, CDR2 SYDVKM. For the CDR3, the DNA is TGTGCCAGCAGTTTGTTGTCAGCCCTCTATGGCTACACCTTC. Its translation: CASSLLSALYGYTF.

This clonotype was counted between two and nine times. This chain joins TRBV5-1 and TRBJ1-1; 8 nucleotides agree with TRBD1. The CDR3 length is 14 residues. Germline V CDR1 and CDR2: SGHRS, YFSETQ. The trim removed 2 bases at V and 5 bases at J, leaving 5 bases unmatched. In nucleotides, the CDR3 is TGCGCCAGCAGCTTTACTACAGGGGGGACTGAAGCTTTCTTT. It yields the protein CASSFTTGGTEAFF.

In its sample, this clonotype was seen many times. CDR3 nucleotide sequence: TGTGCCAGCAGCCCCCTGGGGAGACAGCAGTTCTTC. It codes for CASSPLGRQQFF. The V gene is TRBV27, the J gene TRBJ2-1; tentative D call: TRBD2 (5 bases). V lost 6 bases and J 11 bases, leaving 14 bases between the germline ends. CDR3 length: 12 amino acids. Germline V lookup: CDR1 MNHEY, CDR2 SMNVEV (reference sequence).

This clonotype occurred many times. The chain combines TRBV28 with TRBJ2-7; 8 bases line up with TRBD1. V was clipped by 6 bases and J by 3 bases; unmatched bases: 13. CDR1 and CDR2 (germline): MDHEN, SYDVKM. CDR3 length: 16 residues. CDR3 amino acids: CASRDTRDRRNYEQYF. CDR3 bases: TGTGCCAGCAGAGACACCCGGGACAGGAGAAACTACGAGCAGTACTTC.

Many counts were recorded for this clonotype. CDR3 residues: CASSISRRGWETQYF. CDR3 bases: TGTGCCAGCAGCATTAGCCGCAGAGGGTGGGAGACCCAGTACTTC. The chain has TRBV7-9 and TRBJ2-5; tentative D call: TRBD2 (5 bases). V shed 5 bases and J shed 5 bases, with 18 bases lying between them. Per the germline V gene, CDR1 is SEHNR and CDR2 is FQNEAQ (reference sequence). The CDR3 is 15 residues long.

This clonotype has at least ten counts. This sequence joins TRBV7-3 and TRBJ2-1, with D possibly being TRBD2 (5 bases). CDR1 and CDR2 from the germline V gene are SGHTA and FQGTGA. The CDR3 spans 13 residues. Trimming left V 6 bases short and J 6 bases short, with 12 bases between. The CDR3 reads CASSFIGGNEQFF. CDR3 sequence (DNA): TGTGCCAGCAGTTTTATCGGAGGCAATGAGCAGTTCTTC.

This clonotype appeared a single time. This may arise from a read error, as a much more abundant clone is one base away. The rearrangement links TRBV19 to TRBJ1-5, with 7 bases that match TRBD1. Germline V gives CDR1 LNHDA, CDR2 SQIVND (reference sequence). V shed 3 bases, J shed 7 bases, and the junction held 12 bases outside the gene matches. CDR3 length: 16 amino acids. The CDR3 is CASSMGNRGPGQPQHF. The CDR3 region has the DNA TGTGCCAGTAGTATGGGAAACAGGGGACCAGGGCAGCCCCAGCATTTT.

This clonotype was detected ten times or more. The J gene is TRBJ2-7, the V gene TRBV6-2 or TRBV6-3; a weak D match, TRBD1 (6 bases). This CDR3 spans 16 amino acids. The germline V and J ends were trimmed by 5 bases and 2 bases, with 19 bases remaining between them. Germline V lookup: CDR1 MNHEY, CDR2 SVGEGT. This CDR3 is CASSRLFRDTTYEQYF. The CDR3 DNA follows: TGTGCCAGCAGTCGTTTATTCCGGGACACCACCTACGAGCAGTACTTC.

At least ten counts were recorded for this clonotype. This CDR3 reads CASSRSRAVRLNPNTGELFF. CDR3 in DNA: TGTGCCAGCAGCCGATCAAGGGCGGTTCGACTGAATCCGAACACCGGGGAGCTGTTTTTT. J is TRBJ2-2 and V is TRBV7-9; no reliable D call. Germline CDR1 and CDR2: SEHNR and FQNEAQ (reference sequence). The V end was cut by 5 bases, the J end by 0 bases, with 25 bases between. The CDR3 has 20 residues.

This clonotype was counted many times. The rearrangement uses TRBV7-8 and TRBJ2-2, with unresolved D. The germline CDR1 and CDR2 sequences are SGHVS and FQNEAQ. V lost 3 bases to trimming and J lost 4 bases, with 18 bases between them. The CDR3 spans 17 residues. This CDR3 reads CASSFSYWEVRTGELFF. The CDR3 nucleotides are TGTGCCAGCAGCTTCTCCTATTGGGAAGTGCGCACCGGGGAGCTGTTTTTT.

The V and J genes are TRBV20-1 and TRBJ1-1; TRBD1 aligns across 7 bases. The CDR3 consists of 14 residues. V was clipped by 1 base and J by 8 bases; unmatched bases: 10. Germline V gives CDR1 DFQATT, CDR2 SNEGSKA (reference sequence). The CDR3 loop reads CSARGQGSATEAFF. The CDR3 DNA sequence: TGCAGTGCTAGAGGACAGGGTTCGGCCACCGAAGCTTTCTTT.

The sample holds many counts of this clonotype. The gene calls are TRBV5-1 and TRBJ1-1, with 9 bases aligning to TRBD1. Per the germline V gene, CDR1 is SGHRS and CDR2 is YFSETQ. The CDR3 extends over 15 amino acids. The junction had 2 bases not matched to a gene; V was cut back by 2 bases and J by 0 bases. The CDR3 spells CASSFGTGMNTEAFF. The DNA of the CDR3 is TGCGCCAGCAGCTTCGGGACAGGGATGAACACTGAAGCTTTCTTT. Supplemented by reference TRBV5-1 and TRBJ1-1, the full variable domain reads KAGVTQTPRYLIKTRGQQVTLSCSPISGHRSVSWYQQTPGQGLQFLFEYFSETQRNKGNFPGRFSGRQFSNSRSEMNVSTLELGDSALYLCASSFGTGMNTEAFFGQGTRLTVV.

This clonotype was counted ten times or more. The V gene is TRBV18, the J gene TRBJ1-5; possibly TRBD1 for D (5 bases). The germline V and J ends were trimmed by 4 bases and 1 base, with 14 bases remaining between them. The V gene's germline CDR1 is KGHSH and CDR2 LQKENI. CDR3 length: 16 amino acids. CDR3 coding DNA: TGTGCCAGCTCACTCACCGGGACCGAGAGCAATCAGCCCCAGCATTTT. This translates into CASSLTGTESNQPQHF.

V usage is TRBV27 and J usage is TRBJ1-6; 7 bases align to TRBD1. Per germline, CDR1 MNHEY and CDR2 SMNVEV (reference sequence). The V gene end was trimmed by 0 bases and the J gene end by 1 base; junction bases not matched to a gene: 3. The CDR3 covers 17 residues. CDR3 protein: CASSLSPQGSYNSPLHF. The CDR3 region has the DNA TGTGCCAGCAGTTTATCCCCACAGGGGTCCTATAATTCACCCCTCCACTTT.